These 28 T cell receptor beta chains originate from one sample sequenced in a study of beta chain features in type 1 diabetes. cDNA synthesis used the whole RNA isolate, giving expressed TCRB sequences. Sequenced by immunoSEQ multiplex PCR; TCRdb stores in-frame clones only, minus some. The sample shows under 350,000 clones, 7% to 9% of them seen only once. Material: central memory CD4+ T cells from blood. These TCRs come from a woman in her late teens or twenties in good health.

The chain couples TRBV6-6 to TRBJ2-3, with 9 bases fitting TRBD1. This CDR3 is built from 16 residues. In germline, CDR1 is MNHNY, CDR2 SVGAGI (reference sequence). The V gene end was trimmed by 6 bases and the J gene end by 2 bases; junction bases not matched to a gene: 9. CDR3 loop: CASSFGTGSTTDTQYF. CDR3 in DNA: TGTGCCAGCAGCTTCGGGACAGGGAGTACCACAGATACGCAGTATTTT.

V gene TRBV11-2 combines with J gene TRBJ2-3; D ambiguous. The CDR3 is 13 residues long. Germline assignment: CDR1 SGHAT and CDR2 FQNNGV. V gave up 3 bases and J gave up 6 bases, with 10 bases separating them. Here the CDR3 DNA reads TGTGCCAGCAGCTTTTTGTTGTACGATACGCAGTATTTT. Amino acids: CASSFLLYDTQYF.

The chain is built from TRBV2 and TRBJ2-3, with D possibly called TRBD1 or TRBD2 (5 bases each). Germline V lookup: CDR1 SNHLY, CDR2 FYNNEI. CDR3 length: 14 amino acids. With 8 bases removed from V and 3 bases from J, the gap between germline ends came to 15 bases. The CDR3 here is CASDWGLGTDTQYF. The DNA for the CDR3 is TGTGCCAGCGACTGGGGGTTAGGGACAGATACGCAGTATTTT.

The chain uses TRBV7-3 and TRBJ2-3; the D call may be TRBD1 or TRBD2 (5 bases each). CDR1 SGHTA and CDR2 FQGTGA come from the germline V gene. The CDR3 runs 15 residues. The V and J ends lost 5 bases and 4 bases respectively, with 16 bases between them. The CDR3 DNA sequence: TGTGCCAGCAGCCCCGCCGACGGGGCCCCAGATACGCAGTATTTT. Protein sequence: CASSPADGAPDTQYF.

In its sample, this clone was seen a few times. The chain combines TRBV18 with TRBJ1-6; 10 positions agree with TRBD1. The germline V gene has CDR1 KGHSH and CDR2 LQKENI. This CDR3 region has 15 residues. V lost 3 bases to trimming and J lost 8 bases; unmatched junction nucleotides: 4. CDR3 DNA: TGTGCCAGCTCACCGACCGGGACAGGGGATTCACCCCTCCACTTT. Translation gives CASSPTGTGDSPLHF.

This clone occurred a few times. This rearrangement joins TRBV5-1 to TRBJ2-2, with D possibly TRBD2 on 5 matching bases. Germline lookup yields CDR1 SGHRS and CDR2 YFSETQ. The CDR3 is 14 residues long. V was shortened by 5 bases and J by 0 bases, with 8 bases between the two germline ends. The CDR3 sequence is CASRKRTNTGELFF. The CDR3, as DNA: TGCGCCAGCAGGAAGCGGACGAACACCGGGGAGCTGTTTTTT.

The chain has TRBV5-4 and TRBJ2-5, with 14 bases that match TRBD2. With V trimmed by 1 base and J by 0 bases, 5 bases remained unmatched. The CDR3 is made up of 18 amino acids. CDR1 and CDR2 from the germline V gene are SGHNT and YYREEE (reference sequence). CDR3 nucleotides: TGTGCCAGCAGCTTGAAATGGACTAGCGGGGGGCACCAAGAGACCCAGTACTTC. Encoded protein: CASSLKWTSGGHQETQYF.

This chain joins TRBV18 and TRBJ2-1; 8 bases agree with TRBD1. Germline CDR1 and CDR2: KGHSH and LQKENI. The CDR3 has 17 residues. After removal of 3 bases from V and 4 bases from J, the junction contained 11 bases not matched to a gene. CDR3 protein: CASSPSSGTGLYNEQFF. CDR3 coding DNA: TGTGCCAGCTCACCCTCTTCGGGGACAGGCTTATACAATGAGCAGTTCTTC.

This clone was found a few times. The chain links TRBV7-6 to TRBJ2-5, with 10 bases fitting TRBD2. J lost 0 bases, V lost 5 bases, and 6 bases had no gene match. This CDR3 comprises 16 residues. Germline values: CDR1 SGHVS, CDR2 FNYEAQ. The CDR3 DNA follows: TGTGCCAGCAGCATGGGACTAGCGAGATACCAAGAGACCCAGTACTTC. Translated, it gives CASSMGLARYQETQYF.

This clone was seen more than once but under ten times. The chain is built from TRBV29-1 and TRBJ2-7; possibly TRBD1 for D (5 bases). CDR1 and CDR2 (germline): SQVTM, ANQGSEA. The CDR3 contains 13 residues. V was cut by 0 bases and J by 6 bases, with 12 bases left in between. CDR3 nucleotides: TGCAGCGTTGAAGAATCCCCAGGGTCCGAGCAGTACGTC. Translated, it gives CSVEESPGSEQYV.

This clone was counted many times. The chain employs TRBV18 and TRBJ2-4; no reliable D call. This CDR3 is 16 amino acids long. V was cut by 2 bases and J by 0 bases, with 11 bases left in between. Germline CDR1 is KGHSH and CDR2 is LQKENI. CDR3 DNA: TGTGCCAGCTCACCAACGCAGCAGCTAGCCAAAAACATTCAGTACTTC. Encoded protein: CASSPTQQLAKNIQYF.

Comment on this clone: The germline gene is not matched at one end of the junction; a read error may be the cause. The chain employs TRBV23-1 and TRBJ2-1, with 7 bases that match TRBD1. TRBV23-1 is marked as an open reading frame, function uncertain. This CDR3 contains 13 residues. CDR3 sequence (DNA): TGTGCCAGCAGCTGGGACAGCTACAATGAGCAGTTCTTC. It specifies CASSWDSYNEQFF.

There are many counts of this clone. The V gene is TRBV5-4, the J gene TRBJ1-1; D remains unclear. Germline V gives CDR1 SGHNT, CDR2 YYREEE (reference sequence). The CDR3 runs 14 residues. V shed 0 bases and J shed 1 base, with 7 bases lying between them. In nucleotides, the CDR3 is TGTGCCAGCAGCTTGGACAGCCAGAACACTGAAGCTTTCTTT. This codes for CASSLDSQNTEAFF.

This clone has at least ten counts. The genes are TRBV19 and TRBJ1-4, with no clear D. This CDR3 comprises 14 residues. CDR1 is LNHDA, CDR2 SQIVND, per germline (reference sequence). V was shortened by 7 bases and J by 4 bases, with 13 bases between the two germline ends. CDR3 coding DNA: TGTGCCAGTAACATAGGAGGCAGTAATGAAAAACTGTTTTTT. This gives the protein CASNIGGSNEKLFF.

The sample holds many counts of this clone. J is TRBJ1-5 and V is TRBV28; tentative D call: TRBD1 (6 bases). The germline V gene has CDR1 MDHEN and CDR2 SYDVKM. The CDR3 length is 14 residues. The V end lost 3 bases, the J end lost 6 bases, and 12 bases lay between the germline ends. CDR3 sequence reads: CASSLGGQIQPQHF. CDR3 coding DNA: TGTGCCAGCAGTTTGGGAGGACAGATTCAGCCCCAGCATTTT. The full variable domain, its missing parts supplied by reference TRBV28 and TRBJ1-5, is DVKVTQSSRYLVKRTGEKVFLECVQDMDHENMFWYRQDPGLGLRLIYFSYDVKMKEKGDIPEGYSVSREKKERFSLILESASTNQTSMYLCASSLGGQIQPQHFGDGTRLSIL.

The J gene is TRBJ2-1, the V gene TRBV7-2; 10 bases line up with TRBD2. The CDR3 sequence is 16 residues long. Germline V CDR1 and CDR2: SGHTA, FQGNSA. Trimming took 4 bases from V and 3 from J; bases not matched to a gene: 6. CDR3 region: CASSSSGGASYNEQFF. The CDR3 DNA sequence: TGTGCCAGCAGCTCCAGCGGGGGGGCAAGCTACAATGAGCAGTTCTTC.

This clone was counted only a few times. V gene TRBV19 combines with J gene TRBJ2-1; TRBD1 agrees at 9 bases. The CDR3 totals 16 residues. Germline CDR1 and CDR2: LNHDA and SQIVND (reference sequence). V was pared by 5 bases and J by 8 bases, with 13 bases of the junction left unmatched. In nucleotides, the CDR3 is TGTGCCAGTAGTCGGGGACAGGGATATCTCCTCGATGAGCAGTTCTTC. It yields the protein CASSRGQGYLLDEQFF.

The chain links TRBV5-1 to TRBJ2-3; no definite D call. The germline V gene encodes CDR1 SGHRS and CDR2 YFSETQ. The CDR3 has 16 residues. V was clipped by 0 bases and J by 3 bases, with 14 bases between them. The CDR3 DNA is TGCGCCAGCAGCTTGGAACCAGGCTCTGGAACAGATACGCAGTATTTT. Encoded protein: CASSLEPGSGTDTQYF.

This clone was recorded a few times. J is TRBJ1-1 and V is TRBV11-1; D gene ambiguous. The CDR3 loop spans 11 amino acids. Per the germline V gene, CDR1 is SGHAT and CDR2 is FQDESV (reference sequence). Between the trimmed V and J ends, which lost 4 bases and 4 bases, there was a span of 4 bases. As DNA, the CDR3 is TGTGCCAGCAGCTCCCTCACTGAAGCTTTCTTT. It codes for CASSSLTEAFF.

Only a few counts were recorded for this clone. This chain joins TRBV6-1 and TRBJ2-5, with 15 bases lining up with TRBD2. Germline values: CDR1 MNHNS, CDR2 SASEGT. The CDR3 contains 17 residues. J gave up 5 bases and V 4 bases, and 8 bases lay outside the gene matches. The CDR3 bases are TGTGCCAGCAGTGCAGGAGGACTAGCGGGAGGGGTGGAGACCCAGTACTTC. Encoded protein: CASSAGGLAGGVETQYF.

The V and J genes are TRBV2 and TRBJ1-2; the D is unclear. V was shortened by 1 base and J by 4 bases, with 13 bases between the two germline ends. Germline V CDR1 and CDR2: SNHLY, FYNNEI. This CDR3 has 15 residues. This CDR3 reads CASSEGATPGYGYTF. The CDR3 bases are TGTGCCAGCAGTGAAGGCGCCACGCCGGGCTATGGCTACACCTTC.

DNA of the CDR3: TGTGCCAGCAGTTACTCGACATTGGAGACCCAGTACTTC. Translation gives CASSYSTLETQYF. This rearrangement joins TRBV6-5 to TRBJ2-5, with unresolved D. CDR1 and CDR2 from the germline V gene are MNHEY and SVGAGI. Trimming cost V 0 bases and J 5 bases, with 7 bases left between them. This CDR3 region has 13 residues.

This clone has only a few counts. The chain joins TRBV28 to TRBJ1-2, with 7 bases identical to TRBD1. CDR1 is MDHEN, CDR2 SYDVKM, per germline. The CDR3 contains 14 residues. V lost 3 bases to trimming and J lost 7 bases; unmatched junction nucleotides: 8. The CDR3 reads CASSFPRQGSGYTF. The CDR3 DNA reads as TGTGCCAGCAGTTTCCCCCGACAGGGTAGTGGCTACACCTTC.

This clone appeared a few times. This chain links TRBV19 with TRBJ2-1; no clear D gene. This CDR3 has 15 residues. Germline V gene data show CDR1 as LNHDA and CDR2 as SQIVND (reference sequence). The ends were cut back, 7 bases at V and 3 bases at J, with 16 bases in the middle. CDR3: CASNPQQGGYNEQFF. As DNA, the CDR3 is TGTGCCAGTAATCCCCAGCAAGGTGGCTACAATGAGCAGTTCTTC. Variable domain in full (rest from reference TRBV19 and TRBJ2-1): DGGITQSPKYLFRKEGQNVTLSCEQNLNHDAMYWYRQDPGQGLRLIYYSQIVNDFQKGDIAEGYSVSREKKESFPLTVTSAQKNPTAFYLCASNPQQGGYNEQFFGPGTRLTVL.

The sample holds a few counts of this clone. The V gene is TRBV4-3, the J gene TRBJ2-3; possibly TRBD2 for D (6 bases). The CDR3 is made up of 16 amino acids. V was clipped by 1 base and J by 5 bases, with 16 bases between them. From germline, CDR1 is LGHNA and CDR2 YSLEER. The CDR3 DNA reads TGCGCCAGCAGCCAAGGCGCAGCGGGTCAGGGAGATACGCAGTATTTT. The encoded protein is CASSQGAAGQGDTQYF.

The chain couples TRBV2 to TRBJ2-3; no reliable D call. The germline V and J ends were trimmed by 7 bases and 2 bases, with 10 bases remaining between them. The CDR3 has 13 residues. Germline CDR1 is SNHLY and CDR2 is FYNNEI. The CDR3 nucleotides read TGTGCCAGCACCCGCCCCCCCACAGATACGCAGTATTTT. Its translation: CASTRPPTDTQYF.

The genes are TRBV30 and TRBJ2-5; D may be TRBD1 (5 bases). The V and J ends lost 6 bases and 5 bases respectively, with 19 bases between them. CDR3 length equals 14 residues. The V gene's germline CDR1 is GTSNPN and CDR2 SVGIG (reference sequence). The CDR3 spells CACERGRGLETQYF. The CDR3, as DNA: TGTGCCTGCGAAAGGGGAAGAGGCTTGGAGACCCAGTACTTC. Complete variable domain (other parts from reference TRBV30 and TRBJ2-5): SQTIHQWPATLVQPVGSPLSLECTVEGTSNPNLYWYRQAAGRGLQLLFYSVGIGQISSEVPQNLSASRPQDRQFILSSKKLLLSDSGFYLCACERGRGLETQYFGPGTRLLVL.

This clone was recorded a few times. The V call is TRBV7-9, the J call TRBJ1-2, with 8 bases that match TRBD1. J gave up 5 bases and V 5 bases, and 7 bases lay outside the gene matches. The CDR3 totals 14 residues. The germline CDR1 and CDR2 sequences are SEHNR and FQNEAQ (reference sequence). CDR3 region: CASSPGQAVYGYTF. CDR3 DNA: TGTGCCAGCAGCCCGGGACAGGCTGTTTATGGCTACACCTTC.